This passage covers 22 T cell receptor beta chains from one sample sequenced in a study of blood T cells in healthy people across ages. Primers used in a second PCR of about 7 to 11 cycles were a sample-barcoded 5' primer and a J-beta primer mix. TCRdb redid the calling of the 5' RACE reads with MiXCR, one entry per CDR3 protein. This sample has around 520,000 distinct CDR3 sequences, with about 27% found just once. These data also formed part of another study, on T cells of mothers and their children.

Material for sequencing was blood. The receptors derive from a boy aged 2 to 10 in good health.

This clonotype was picked up a small number of times. The chain employs TRBV28 and TRBJ2-7; TRBD2 might be the D (6 bases). Germline V CDR1 and CDR2: MDHEN, SYDVKM. V was trimmed by 4 bases and J by 5 bases, leaving 18 bases between them. The CDR3 length is 15 residues. The CDR3 DNA reads as TGTGCCAGCAGTTGGCGGGGTAGTGGGATGAACGAGCAGTACTTC. This translates into CASSWRGSGMNEQYF.

This clonotype was found once. One junction end disagrees with the germline gene, perhaps due to a read error. The rearrangement uses TRBV28 and TRBJ2-5; D might be TRBD1 (6 bases). The germline V gene encodes CDR1 MDHEN and CDR2 SYDVKM. The CDR3 is 15 amino acids. For the CDR3, the DNA is TGTGCCGGCAGCCTATGGGAACAGGGCCGGGAGACCCAGTACTTC. The encoded protein is CAGSLWEQGRETQYF.

As to this clonotype: As the CDR3 is not closed by the conserved phenylalanine or tryptophan, this likely results from a read error. The rearrangement uses TRBV7-9 and TRBJ2-5; D remains ambiguous. The CDR3 loop spans 13 amino acids. Trimming took 6 bases from V and 2 from J, leaving 10 bases between them. CDR1 and CDR2 (germline): SEHNR, FQNEAQ (reference sequence). CDR3 amino acids: CASRDGPQETQYL. The CDR3 bases are TGTGCCAGCAGGGACGGACCACAAGAGACCCAGTACCTC.

This clonotype was counted many times. The chain uses TRBV28 and TRBJ1-4; D gene ambiguous. V gave up 7 bases and J gave up 4 bases, with 10 bases separating them. The length of the CDR3 is 13 residues. The germline gives CDR1 MDHEN, CDR2 SYDVKM. The CDR3 reads CASNGRLNEKLFF. The CDR3 nucleotides read TGTGCCAGCAACGGCAGACTTAATGAAAAACTGTTTTTT.

This rearrangement joins TRBV3-1 to TRBJ2-2; D is unclear. The CDR3 runs to 17 residues. Germline V gene lookup returns CDR1 LGHDT and CDR2 YNNKEL (reference sequence). The germline V and J ends were trimmed by 0 bases and 0 bases, with 11 bases remaining between them. The CDR3 DNA sequence: TGTGCCAGCAGCCAAGAAAGGGCCAGAACGAACACCGGGGAGCTGTTTTTT. Its translation is CASSQERARTNTGELFF.

The chain links TRBV5-5 to TRBJ2-4, with D perhaps TRBD1 (5 bases). The CDR3 has 15 residues. V was shortened by 0 bases and J by 9 bases, with 16 bases between the two germline ends. Looked up from germline, CDR1 is SGHKS and CDR2 is YYEKEE (reference sequence). The CDR3 region is CASSLVGRQPGIQYF. The CDR3 DNA reads as TGTGCCAGCAGCTTGGTTGGTCGACAGCCAGGCATTCAGTACTTC.

CDR3 loop: CASRAGLAGDTDTQYF. In DNA, the CDR3 is TGTGCCAGCAGGGCAGGACTAGCGGGGGACACAGATACGCAGTATTTT. V usage is TRBV7-3 and J usage is TRBJ2-3; the match to TRBD2 covers 13 bases. Germline-derived CDR1 and CDR2 are SGHTA and FQGTGA. The CDR3 spans 16 residues. V dropped 6 bases and J dropped 2; count of bases not matched to a gene: 5.

This clonotype has only a few counts. The DNA for the CDR3 is TGTGCCAGCAGCTTAGTGGAGTCCAGGGTGGAACTGTTTTTT. Encoded protein: CASSLVESRVELFF. The chain links TRBV11-2 to TRBJ1-4; D might be TRBD1 (5 bases). Trimming pared 1 base from V and 12 bases from J, leaving 15 bases between. Germline CDR1 SGHAT, CDR2 FQNNGV. The CDR3 consists of 14 residues.

The chain employs TRBV2 and TRBJ2-5; D remains unclear. The CDR3 extends over 13 amino acids. Trimming removed 4 bases from V and 4 bases from J, with 10 bases in between. Germline loops: CDR1 SNHLY, CDR2 FYNNEI. The CDR3 DNA reads as TGTGCCAGCAGTGTTGAGGCCAGAGAGACCCAGTACTTC. The encoded protein is CASSVEARETQYF.

This chain links TRBV24-1 with TRBJ1-3; 9 nucleotides line up with TRBD1. V lost 5 bases, J lost 1 base, and 8 bases stayed unmatched. The CDR3 contains 17 residues. CDR1 is KGHDR and CDR2 is SFDVKD in the germline V gene. The CDR3 nucleotides read TGTGCCACCAGTGGGATAACAGGGGGCAGGTCTGGAAACACCATATATTTT. It encodes CATSGITGGRSGNTIYF.

This clonotype was seen a few times. The chain links TRBV30 to TRBJ1-6, with D unclear. Trimming took off 3 bases at V and 10 bases at J, with 16 bases between the two ends. The CDR3 is 14 residues long. Germline CDR1 and CDR2: GTSNPN and SVGIG (reference sequence). The CDR3 spells CAWSFLISESPLHF. Here the CDR3 DNA reads TGTGCCTGGAGCTTCCTAATATCCGAATCACCCCTCCACTTT.

There are a few counts of this clonotype. This sequence joins TRBV12-3 or TRBV12-4 and TRBJ2-7; 9 bases fit TRBD2. CDR3 length: 14 amino acids. With 3 bases clipped from V and 5 bases from J, the junction kept 5 bases outside the gene matches. CDR3 bases: TGTGCCAGCAGTTTTAGCGGGAGTGGCCACGAGCAGTACTTC. This encodes CASSFSGSGHEQYF.

This clonotype has only a few counts. V gene TRBV2 combines with J gene TRBJ2-7; D is possibly TRBD1 or TRBD2 (5 bases each). This CDR3 spans 13 amino acids. Germline lookup yields CDR1 SNHLY and CDR2 FYNNEI. The V and J ends lost 7 bases and 3 bases respectively, with 13 bases between them. CDR3 protein: CASIMRGGYEQYF. In DNA, the CDR3 is TGTGCCAGCATCATGAGGGGCGGCTACGAGCAGTACTTC.

Here the CDR3 DNA reads TGTGCCAGCAGCCCGTGGACTAGCGGGGGCCCCAGGGATGAGCAGTTCTTC. Residues: CASSPWTSGGPRDEQFF. V is TRBV3-1 and J is TRBJ2-5; 13 bases align to TRBD2. The J call may be faulty, since TRBJ2-1 better matches the DNA end. Germline CDR1 is LGHDT and CDR2 is YNNKEL (reference sequence). The CDR3 is 17 residues long.

This clonotype has only a few counts. V gene TRBV10-3 combines with J gene TRBJ1-4; D ambiguous. The germline gives CDR1 ENHRY, CDR2 SYGVKD. V lost 6 bases and J lost 5, with 10 bases in between. The CDR3 extends over 13 amino acids. DNA of the CDR3: TGTGCCATCAGAGGAGCGGGGAATGAAAAACTGTTTTTT. It yields the protein CAIRGAGNEKLFF.

V is TRBV6-1 and J is TRBJ2-5, with D possibly being TRBD1 (5 bases). The J call may be in error: the DNA end matches TRBJ2-7 better. The CDR3 consists of 13 residues. Germline V gene lookup returns CDR1 MNHNS and CDR2 SASEGT. DNA for the CDR3: TGTGCCAGCGGTTGGGGCGATTCCTACGAGCAGTACTTC. Protein product: CASGWGDSYEQYF.

This clonotype was seen a single time. This chain connects TRBV2 to TRBJ2-5; 11 nucleotides agree with TRBD2. V was pared by 7 bases and J by 2 bases, with 6 bases of the junction left unmatched. The germline CDR1 and CDR2 sequences are SNHLY and FYNNEI. The CDR3 has 15 residues. The CDR3 nucleotides read TGTGCCAGCACGACTAGCGGGGCGCCTCAAGAGACCCAGTACTTC. It encodes CASTTSGAPQETQYF.

The genes are TRBV30 and TRBJ2-7, with D tentatively TRBD1 or TRBD2 (5 bases each). Between the trimmed V and J ends, which lost 0 bases and 3 bases, there was a span of 18 bases. Looked up from germline, CDR1 is GTSNPN and CDR2 is SVGIG (reference sequence). The CDR3 has 16 amino acids. CDR3 region: CAWSVYKEGPLYEQYF. CDR3 in DNA: TGTGCCTGGAGTGTATACAAAGAGGGGCCCCTCTACGAGCAGTACTTC.

The chain combines TRBV7-2 with TRBJ2-1; 7 bases align to TRBD1. Germline loops: CDR1 SGHTA, CDR2 FQGNSA. The CDR3 length is 14 residues. V shed 3 bases, J shed 6 bases, and the junction held 5 bases outside the gene matches. This chain's CDR3 is CASSFSPGGNEQFF. The CDR3 nucleotides read TGTGCCAGCAGCTTTTCTCCAGGGGGCAATGAGCAGTTCTTC.

Worth noting for this clonotype: This sequence may be a read error, since a much larger clone differs from it by one base. This rearrangement joins TRBV7-2 to TRBJ2-5, with 12 bases identical to TRBD2. The CDR3 is 15 amino acids. In germline, CDR1 is SGHTA, CDR2 FQGNSA. V was clipped by 3 bases and J by 2 bases; unmatched bases: 1. CDR3 amino acids: CASSLTSGRQETQYF. The CDR3 DNA sequence: TGTGCCAGCAGCTTGACTAGCGGGAGACAAGAGACCCAGTACTTC. Complete variable domain (other parts from reference TRBV7-2 and TRBJ2-5): GAGVSQSPSNKVTEKGKDVELRCDPISGHTALYWYRQSLGQGLEFLIYFQGNSAPDKSGLPSDRFSAERTGGSVSTLTIQRTQQEDSAVYLCASSLTSGRQETQYFGPGTRLLVL.

This sequence joins TRBV20-1 and TRBJ2-7; 9 bases match TRBD1. Germline assignment: CDR1 DFQATT and CDR2 SNEGSKA (reference sequence). This CDR3 spans 14 amino acids. V was pared by 5 bases and J by 2 bases, with 7 bases of the junction left unmatched. CDR3 amino acids: CSARRDRAPYEQYF. For the CDR3, the DNA is TGCAGTGCTCGCCGGGACAGGGCCCCCTACGAGCAGTACTTC.

The table lists this clonotype with a few counts. CDR3 region: CSVEVAKNIQYF. DNA for the CDR3: TGCAGCGTTGAAGTCGCCAAAAACATTCAGTACTTC. V is TRBV29-1 and J is TRBJ2-4, with D unresolved. Per germline, CDR1 SQVTM and CDR2 ANQGSEA. CDR3 length equals 12 residues. With 1 base removed from V and 1 base from J, the gap between germline ends came to 2 bases.